These 12 T cell receptor beta chains came from one sample sequenced in a study of blood T cell repertoires in COVID-19. Clones were read by immunoSEQ multiplex PCR, and TCRdb kept only the in-frame ones, dropping some. The data show approximately 180,000 clones, roughly 81% seen once. What was sequenced was peripheral blood. These receptors were obtained from a woman of 80 years or more with COVID-19, enrolled during active disease.

The V and J genes are TRBV28 and TRBJ2-5; 8 bases line up with TRBD1. With V trimmed by 3 bases and J by 4 bases, 7 bases remained unmatched. The CDR3 totals 15 residues. CDR1 and CDR2 from the germline V gene are MDHEN and SYDVKM. CDR3 DNA: TGTGCCAGCAGTTTTGGAACAGGGGGTGGAGAGACCCAGTACTTC. Amino acid sequence: CASSFGTGGGETQYF.

The CDR3 loop reads CASRSTRRVFTLYGYTF. The DNA for the CDR3 is TGTGCCAGTAGGTCCACCAGGCGGGTTTTTACGCTTTATGGCTACACCTTC. The chain carries TRBV19 and TRBJ1-2; no clear D gene. The CDR3 loop spans 17 amino acids. V lost 6 bases, J lost 5 bases, and 25 bases lay in between. The germline V gene encodes CDR1 LNHDA and CDR2 SQIVND (reference sequence).

The chain combines TRBV18 with TRBJ2-2, with a possible D match to TRBD2 (6 bases). Germline V gives CDR1 KGHSH, CDR2 LQKENI. CDR3 size: 15 residues. The germline V and J ends were trimmed by 3 bases and 3 bases, with 11 bases remaining between them. This CDR3 reads CASSPLATDTGELFF. Written as DNA, the CDR3 is TGTGCCAGCTCACCGCTAGCGACCGACACCGGGGAGCTGTTTTTT. Combining the CDR3 with reference TRBV18 and TRBJ2-2 gives the whole variable domain NAGVMQNPRHLVRRRGQEARLRCSPMKGHSHVYWYRQLPEEGLKFMVYLQKENIIDESGMPKERFSAEFPKEGPSILRIQQVVRGDSAAYFCASSPLATDTGELFFGEGSRLTVL.

The rearrangement links TRBV28 to TRBJ1-4; 12 bases align to TRBD1. The CDR3 is made up of 14 amino acids. The ends lost 6 bases at V and 8 bases at J; junction bases unmatched: 4. Germline V gene sequence: CDR1 MDHEN, CDR2 SYDVKM. This CDR3 is CASSPGQGAEKLFF. In DNA, the CDR3 is TGTGCCAGCAGCCCGGGACAGGGGGCCGAAAAACTGTTTTTT.

This clone was found a few times. The CDR3 DNA reads as TGTGCCAGCAGTTACTCAGGGGAATTTACAGATGGCTACACCTTC. It codes for CASSYSGEFTDGYTF. The rearrangement uses TRBV6-5 and TRBJ1-2, with D maybe TRBD1 (5 bases). Germline V gene data show CDR1 as MNHEY and CDR2 as SVGAGI. The CDR3 runs 15 residues. Trimming pared 0 bases from V and 6 bases from J, leaving 14 bases between.

This clone was seen only a few times. The chain carries TRBV18 and TRBJ1-5; 8 bases map to TRBD1. This CDR3 is 15 amino acids long. J was trimmed by 4 bases and V by 4 bases; bases with no gene match: 6. Germline V gives CDR1 KGHSH, CDR2 LQKENI. The CDR3 nucleotides are TGTGCCAGCTCACTCGGACAGGGACGAAATCAGCCCCAGCATTTT. Encoded protein: CASSLGQGRNQPQHF.

This chain connects TRBV12-3 or TRBV12-4 to TRBJ1-2, with 9 bases matching TRBD1. This CDR3 has 13 amino acids. V lost 5 bases to trimming and J lost 7 bases; unmatched junction nucleotides: 5. The CDR3: CASSTGTGSGYTF. The CDR3 DNA follows: TGTGCCAGCAGTACCGGGACAGGGTCTGGCTACACCTTC.

The genes are TRBV5-5 and TRBJ2-7; maybe TRBD1 (5 bases). The CDR3 is 16 residues long. Germline CDR1 SGHKS, CDR2 YYEKEE (reference sequence). V was cut by 4 bases and J by 5 bases, with 22 bases left in between. The DNA of the CDR3 is TGTGCCAGCAGCCTAGGGGCCCGTGGCGGATCTAACGAGCAGTACTTC. Translation gives CASSLGARGGSNEQYF. Combining the CDR3 with reference TRBV5-5 and TRBJ2-7 gives the whole variable domain DAGVTQSPTHLIKTRGQQVTLRCSPISGHKSVSWYQQVLGQGPQFIFQYYEKEERGRGNFPDRFSARQFPNYSSELNVNALLLGDSALYLCASSLGARGGSNEQYFGPGTRLTVT.

The table lists this clone with a count of one. V gene TRBV10-3 combines with J gene TRBJ1-2; 8 nucleotides line up with TRBD1. CDR1 ENHRY and CDR2 SYGVKD come from the germline V gene. The CDR3 has 14 residues. The trim removed 7 bases at V and 8 bases at J, leaving 12 bases unmatched. CDR3 DNA: TGTGCCATCACCCCCGGACAGGGTGTCGGAGGCTACACCTTC. Its protein is CAITPGQGVGGYTF.

The rearrangement links TRBV6-6 to TRBJ1-1; 7 bases line up with TRBD1. V lost 2 bases to trimming and J lost 6 bases; unmatched junction nucleotides: 9. CDR1 is MNHNY, CDR2 SVGAGI, per germline (reference sequence). This CDR3 region has 15 residues. The CDR3 nucleotides read TGTGCCAGCAGTTACGCCGACAGGGAAGTCGCTGAAGCTTTCTTT. Translating gives CASSYADREVAEAFF.

The chain carries TRBV7-2 and TRBJ1-6; 8 bases are a match to TRBD1. With V trimmed by 4 bases and J by 10 bases, 6 bases remained unmatched. CDR1 is SGHTA and CDR2 is FQGNSA in the germline V gene. CDR3 length: 14 residues. The CDR3 protein is CASSSTGEGSPLHF. Written as DNA, the CDR3 is TGTGCCAGCAGCTCGACAGGGGAGGGATCACCCCTCCACTTT.

The V gene is TRBV2, the J gene TRBJ2-7; maybe TRBD1 (6 bases). V shed 7 bases and J shed 7 bases, with 14 bases lying between them. The CDR3 length is 12 residues. Germline CDR1 and CDR2: SNHLY and FYNNEI. The CDR3 nucleotides read TGTGCCAGCACTTCTACAGGGAGTGAGCAGTACTTC. Residues: CASTSTGSEQYF.